These T cell receptor beta chains were read from a single sample in a study of shared clonotypes between healthy human individuals. Assay: immunoSEQ multiplex PCR; the TCRdb copy retains only in-frame clones and omits some. Seen here are some 1.1 million clones, around three quarters observed once, and the top ten hold 0.89%. Sequenced: memory CD4+ T cells from PBMCs. These TCRs come from a man younger than 35 in good health. Some clones in this sample may be carry-over from other donors' samples. The CDR3 runs from the conserved cysteine through the conserved F or W. D genes are given only for firm matches. Not every row has a clone size; where given, it reads once, few, many or a size class.

j_call	v_call	cdr3_length	clone_size	d_call	cdr3_nt	cdr3_aa
TRBJ2-1	TRBV18	16	-	TRBD2	TGTGCCAGCTCACCTAGACTAGCGGATAACAACAATGAGCAGTTCTTC	CASSPRLADNNNEQFF
TRBJ2-7	TRBV28	11	-	-	TGTGCCAGTAAAACCAGCGTCGAGCAGTACTTC	CASKTSVEQYF
TRBJ2-6	TRBV27	17	-	TRBD1	TGTGCCAGCCGAAGCGAGGGGGCCGGGTTTTGGGCCAACGTCCTGACTTTC	CASRSEGAGFWANVLTF
TRBJ1-5	TRBV28	15	few	TRBD1	TGTGCCAGCAGTTGGACAGGGGGCGGCAATCAGCCCCAGCATTTT	CASSWTGGGNQPQHF
TRBJ1-4	TRBV7-9	14	-	-	TGTGCCAGCAGCTTGGCAGCAACTAATGAAAAACTGTTTTTT	CASSLAATNEKLFF
TRBJ2-1	TRBV29-1	14	-	TRBD2	TGCAGCGCGGGCCGGGGGGGAGGTTACAATGAGCAGTTCTTC	CSAGRGGGYNEQFF
TRBJ1-3	TRBV7-3	16	-	-	TGTGCCAGCAGCTTAACGGGGCGGGCCTCTGGAAACACCATATATTTT	CASSLTGRASGNTIYF
TRBJ1-2	TRBV7-2	16	-	TRBD1	TGTGCCAGCAGCTTCCCGACCCCAGGGGGCGACTATGGCTACACCTTC	CASSFPTPGGDYGYTF
TRBJ1-1	TRBV5-1	16	-	-	TGCGCCAGCAGCTTGGGACGCGAACGGCTGAACACTGAAGCTTTCTTT	CASSLGRERLNTEAFF
TRBJ2-3	TRBV4-1	16	-	TRBD1	TGCGCCAGCAGCCAAGACCGGACAGGGGGTGCAGATACGCAGTATTTT	CASSQDRTGGADTQYF
TRBJ1-1	TRBV2	13	-	TRBD1	TGTGCCAGCACCAACCTAGCGGAGGGGGCCGCTTTCTTT	CASTNLAEGAAFF
TRBJ1-5	TRBV6-1	13	-	-	TGTGCCAGCAGTGAAGTAAGCAATCAGCCCCAGCATTTT	CASSEVSNQPQHF
TRBJ2-5	TRBV7-9	15	-	-	TGTGCCAGCAAATCGAGTAGATCCGAACGGGAGACCCAGTACTTC	CASKSSRSERETQYF
TRBJ2-5	TRBV28	12	-	-	TGTGCCACGCGGAGGGGCATAGAGACCCAGTACTTC	CATRRGIETQYF
TRBJ1-1	TRBV18	13	-	-	TGTGCCAGCTCTCTAGACAGGAACACTGAAGCTTTCTTT	CASSLDRNTEAFF
TRBJ2-7	TRBV5-1	21	-	-	TGCGCCAGCAGCTTGGTGTCGTACCGGGACGGGGAGTCTTGGGTTAGATACGAGCAGTACTTC	CASSLVSYRDGESWVRYEQYF
TRBJ2-7	TRBV19	14	-	TRBD2	TGTGCCACCCAACGGATAGCGGGAGCCTACGAGCAGTACTTC	CATQRIAGAYEQYF
TRBJ2-7	TRBV1	14	-	-	TGCACCAGCAGCCCCCAGGGGACCCCCCCCGAGCAGTACTTC	CTSSPQGTPPEQYF
TRBJ1-2	TRBV28	13	-	-	TGTGCCAGCAGTCTGAGACAGGACTATGGCTACACCTTC	CASSLRQDYGYTF
TRBJ2-7	TRBV29-1	13	-	-	TGCAGCGCCATCGGTACAGGGCGCGACGAGCAGTACTTC	CSAIGTGRDEQYF
TRBJ1-2	TRBV7-8	13	-	TRBD1	TGTGCCAGCAGCTTGGACAGGGGAGATGGCTACACCTTC	CASSLDRGDGYTF
TRBJ2-5	TRBV19	14	once	TRBD2	TGTGCCAGTAGGGCGGCGGGAGGTCGAGAGACCCAGTACTTC	CASRAAGGRETQYF
TRBJ1-2	TRBV5-1	16	few	TRBD1	TGCGCCAGCAGCGATTTTCGGACAGGGACCCGCTATGGCTACACCTTC	CASSDFRTGTRYGYTF
TRBJ1-1	TRBV29-1	13	few	-	TGCAGCGTTGCCGGATTCCAGAGCACTGAAGCTTTCTTT	CSVAGFQSTEAFF
TRBJ2-3	TRBV29-1	13	-	TRBD2	TGCAGCGTTCTCACTAGCGGCACAGATACGCAGTATTTT	CSVLTSGTDTQYF
TRBJ2-7	TRBV2	14	-	TRBD1	TGTGCCAGCAGTGCCCGGACAGGGGACCACGAGCAGTACTTC	CASSARTGDHEQYF
TRBJ2-1	TRBV11-2	16	-	TRBD2	TGTGCCAGCAGCCCCGTAGCGGGGCGAAGTGTCCATGAGCAGTTCTTC	CASSPVAGRSVHEQFF
TRBJ2-1	TRBV11-2	14	-	-	TGTGCCAGCAGCCGGGGGAACCGAGCAAATGAGCAGTTCTTC	CASSRGNRANEQFF
TRBJ1-1	TRBV5-1	13	-	-	TGCGCCAGCAGCTGGCACGATAACACTGAAGCTTTCTTT	CASSWHDNTEAFF
TRBJ1-5	TRBV28	12	-	-	TGTGCCAGCAGCCTTCGGGTTCAGCCCCAGCATTTT	CASSLRVQPQHF
TRBJ1-5	TRBV19	12	-	-	TGTGCCAGTAGTATGCCCCCGCAGCCCCAGCATTTT	CASSMPPQPQHF
TRBJ2-5	TRBV10-3	15	-	TRBD2	TGTGCCATCAGTGAGCTAGCGGGAGGCCAAGAGACCCAGTACTTC	CAISELAGGQETQYF
TRBJ1-1	TRBV6-5	13	-	-	TGTGCCAGCAGTTACGTCAGGGAAACTGAAGCTTTCTTT	CASSYVRETEAFF
TRBJ2-1	TRBV7-3	18	-	TRBD2	TGTGCCAGCAGCCGGACTAGCGGCACCGCTGGTCCTAGCGATGAGCAGTTCTTC	CASSRTSGTAGPSDEQFF
TRBJ2-2	TRBV5-6	17	-	TRBD2	TGTGCCAGCAGCTCTATTAAAGCGGGAGGGCCGACCGGGGAGCTGTTTTTT	CASSSIKAGGPTGELFF
TRBJ2-1	TRBV7-2	15	-	TRBD2	TGTGCCAGCAGCTTAAGCGGTAGCGGGTACAATGAGCAGTTCTTC	CASSLSGSGYNEQFF
TRBJ2-5	TRBV2	14	-	-	TGTGCCAGCAGTGATCAGGGCCGCCGGGAGACCCAGTACTTC	CASSDQGRRETQYF
TRBJ2-4	TRBV21-1	13	-	-	TGTGCCAGCTCCGGGACCCCAATGCGAATTCAGTACTTC	CASSGTPMRIQYF
TRBJ1-1	TRBV10-3	13	-	-	TGTGCCATCGCGCCAAAGATCGATACGGAAGCTTTCTTT	CAIAPKIDTEAFF
TRBJ2-2	TRBV4-3	13	-	-	TGCGCCAGCAGCCAAGAGGTCCCCGGGGAGCTGTTTTTT	CASSQEVPGELFF
TRBJ2-2	TRBV28	15	-	-	TGTGCCAGCCTTAGGGGGGGGCGCAACACCGGGGAGCTGTTTTTT	CASLRGGRNTGELFF
TRBJ2-7	TRBV6-5	13	-	-	TGTGCCAGCAGACGGACATTCTCAGCCGAGCAATACTTC	CASRRTFSAEQYF
TRBJ2-7	TRBV7-2	16	-	TRBD2	TGTGCCAGCAGCCTACAACTAGCGGGAGGCTCCTACGAGCAGTACTTC	CASSLQLAGGSYEQYF
TRBJ2-5	TRBV6-1	14	-	TRBD1	TGTGCCAGCAGTGGCCAGGGGGCTTCGGGGACCCAGTACTTC	CASSGQGASGTQYF
TRBJ2-7	TRBV10-3	14	-	TRBD2	TGTGCCATCAGGTCGACTAGCGGGGGTTACGAGCAGTACTTC	CAIRSTSGGYEQYF
TRBJ1-2	TRBV6-5	16	-	TRBD1	TGTGCCAGCAGTTACTCCACAATCGGACAGGCTCGAGGCTACACCTTC	CASSYSTIGQARGYTF
TRBJ2-1	TRBV9	14	-	-	TGTGCCAGCAGCGGCGGAAGCTCCTACAATGAGCAGTTCTTC	CASSGGSSYNEQFF
TRBJ1-3	TRBV11-2	12	-	-	TGTGCCAGCAGCTTATCGGGGGCAGGTCTATATTTT	CASSLSGAGLYF
TRBJ2-7	TRBV30	15	-	TRBD1	TGTGCCTGGAGCGACATACCAGGGGGCTTCTACGAGCAGTACTTC	CAWSDIPGGFYEQYF
TRBJ2-2	TRBV11-3	14	once	-	TGTGCCAGCAGCTTAGAAGCCGGGACCGGGGAGCTGTTTTTT	CASSLEAGTGELFF
TRBJ1-4	TRBV2	13	-	-	TGTGCCAGCGGGCAGGGGAGGGATGAAAAACTGTTTTTT	CASGQGRDEKLFF
TRBJ1-1	TRBV6-5	14	-	-	TGTGCCAGCAGCAAACCAGGATTGAACACTGAAGCTTTCTTT	CASSKPGLNTEAFF
TRBJ2-6	TRBV4-1	19	-	TRBD2	TGCGCCAGCAGCCAAGCTGTGCTAGCGGGTCGCTCTGGGGCCAACGTCCTGACTTTC	CASSQAVLAGRSGANVLTF
TRBJ2-7	TRBV7-6	15	once	-	TGTGCCAGCAGCTTTTCAGGGGTTTTCCCCTACGAGCAGTACTTC	CASSFSGVFPYEQYF
TRBJ1-4	TRBV4-1	15	-	TRBD1	TGCGCCAGCGGCGACAGGGGATGGGGTGAAGAAAAACTGTTTTTT	CASGDRGWGEEKLFF